The subject of this entry is one T cell receptor beta chain. The data belong to a study of blood T cell repertoires in COVID-19. As for the study in general: The analysed material was cDNA or gDNA that came from T cells, B-cell-depleted T cells, or PBMCs.

The germline V and J ends were trimmed by 0 bases and 7 bases, with 10 bases remaining between them. Looked up from germline, CDR1 is LGHDT and CDR2 is YNNKEL (reference sequence). The CDR3 sequence is 13 residues long. In the original analysis: Amplified reference gene primers provided the basis for estimating nucleated cell counts. Sequencing used immunoSEQ multiplex PCR; TCRdb keeps in-frame clones, though not all of them. V and J calls and clone size are those listed in that table; D and trimming were worked out from the DNA. This table holds approximately 210,000 clones, around 75% found once. Sequencing was done on a sample of peripheral blood. The V gene is TRBV3-1 (or the pseudogene TRBV3-2), the J gene TRBJ2-7; D gene uncertain. The receptor was isolated from a human donor in a cohort sampled during active COVID-19. The CDR3 DNA reads TGTGCCAGCAGCCAAGAAATTCCCAGGGAGCAGTACTTC. It yields the protein CASSQEIPREQYF.